This paragraph reports one TCR beta chain. The antigen is undetermined. These data are taken from a study of T cell responses to AZD1222 COVID-19 vaccine. Notes on the study in general: An increase in Spike-specific TCR breadth and depth was observed after two AZD1222 doses. Dominant at 160-218 and 743-854, vaccine-associated CD4 TCRs also spanned spike.

The V end lost 5 bases, the J end lost 2 bases, and 11 bases lay between the germline ends. The CDR3 has 14 residues. Germline CDR1 LNHDA, CDR2 SQIVND (reference sequence). The data were produced by immunoSEQ multiplex PCR, yet TCRdb's version contains in-frame clones alone and is incomplete. Of tens of thousands of clones detected, about 93% appear once; the ten largest clones hold about 3%. Investigators merged groups given second doses at roughly 4 or roughly 12 weeks. V usage is TRBV19 and J usage is TRBJ2-3; possible D gene TRBD2, 6 bases. The sequence was collected from an adult who received the AZD1222 COVID-19 vaccine. The specimen was peripheral blood, collected 28 days after the second AZD1222 dose. CDR3 DNA: TGTGCCAGTAGTTTGGGACTCGTCACAGATACGCAGTATTTT. Translation: CASSLGLVTDTQYF.